A single sample is the source of the 7 T cell receptor beta chains below, sequenced in a study of T cell repertoires in cytomegalovirus infection. TCRdb called the reads again in MiXCR, with one record for every CDR3 protein. The sample holds 200,000 to 300,000 distinct CDR3 sequences, roughly 12% seen once. Material: PBMCs. These receptors originate from a human donor in good health (CMV status not recorded). Some clones in this sample may be carry-over from other donors' samples.

This clonotype has at least ten counts. CDR3 region: CASSIDGTSYGYTF. CDR3 DNA: TGTGCCAGTAGTATTGATGGGACGTCCTATGGCTACACCTTC. This chain connects TRBV19 to TRBJ1-2, with D possibly matching TRBD1 (5 bases). The CDR3 runs to 14 residues. V lost 3 bases and J lost 4, with 12 bases in between. CDR1 LNHDA and CDR2 SQIVND come from the germline V gene (reference sequence).

The sample holds many counts of this clonotype. CDR3 sequence: CASSSHRDREDSPLHF. In DNA form, the CDR3 reads TGCGCCAGCAGCTCTCACCGGGACAGGGAAGATTCACCCCTCCACTTT. The V and J genes are TRBV5-1 and TRBJ1-6, with 9 positions matching TRBD1. The V gene end was trimmed by 3 bases and the J gene end by 8 bases; junction bases not matched to a gene: 9. The length of the CDR3 is 16 residues. Germline-derived CDR1 and CDR2 are SGHRS and YFSETQ.

This clonotype has ten or more counts. This rearrangement joins TRBV6-2 or TRBV6-3 to TRBJ2-1; 7 bases match TRBD1. The CDR3 is 17 amino acids. Trimming took 2 bases from V and 5 from J; bases not matched to a gene: 12. The germline V gene encodes CDR1 MNHEY and CDR2 SVGEGT. This CDR3 is CASSYGFKGAENNEQFF. As DNA, the CDR3 is TGTGCCAGCAGTTACGGTTTTAAGGGGGCTGAAAACAATGAGCAGTTCTTC.

The count of this clonotype is one. A much larger clone differs from this one at a single base, so this may be a read error. J is TRBJ1-3 and V is TRBV5-1; a weak D match, TRBD1 (5 bases). V lost 4 bases and J lost 0, with 11 bases in between. The germline CDR1 and CDR2 sequences are SGHRS and YFSETQ. CDR3 length equals 15 residues. The CDR3 spells CASSTTRGSGNTIYF. In DNA, the CDR3 is TGCGCCAGCAGCACAACAAGGGGCTCTGGAAACACCATATATTTT. The full variable domain, its missing parts supplied by reference TRBV5-1 and TRBJ1-3, is KAGVTQTPRYLIKTRGQQVTLSCSPISGHRSVSWYQQTPGQGLQFLFEYFSETQRNKGNFPGRFSGRQFSNSRSEMNVSTLELGDSALYLCASSTTRGSGNTIYFGEGSWLTVV.

This clonotype appeared many times. This chain connects TRBV23-1 to TRBJ1-2; no firm D call. TRBV23-1 is an ORF; its function is uncertain. V lost 0 bases and J lost 1, with 24 bases in between. The CDR3 loop spans 20 amino acids. CDR3 in amino acids: CASSQSGFGRYTHINYGYTF. In nucleotides, the CDR3 is TGCGCCAGCAGTCAATCGGGGTTTGGCCGATACACTCACATTAACTATGGCTACACCTTC.

The rearrangement links TRBV29-1 to TRBJ2-3, with TRBD2 identical over 11 bases. V shed 6 bases, J shed 3 bases, and the junction held 5 bases outside the gene matches. Germline V lookup: CDR1 SQVTM, CDR2 ANQGSEA. CDR3 length: 14 residues. The CDR3 DNA reads as TGCAGCGTCGAACTAGCGGGAGTTACAGATACGCAGTATTTT. This sequence encodes CSVELAGVTDTQYF.

The rearrangement uses TRBV15 and TRBJ1-5, with TRBD1 matching 9 bases. The CDR3 loop spans 17 amino acids. Looked up from germline, CDR1 is LNHNV and CDR2 is YYDKDF (reference sequence). The junction had 8 bases not matched to a gene; V was cut back by 3 bases and J by 2 bases. CDR3 DNA: TGTGCCACCAGCAGTATACAGGGGGCTAGAGGCAATCAGCCCCAGCATTTT. Protein sequence: CATSSIQGARGNQPQHF.